The TCR beta chain under discussion was sequenced for a study of blood T cell repertoires in COVID-19. Across the study: Collection of acute and convalescent COVID-19 samples took place in the United States, Italy and Spain. PBMCs, B-cell-depleted T cells, or T cells provided the cDNA or gDNA that made up the material.

Original processing methods: Reference gene primer amplification gave nucleated cell count estimates. Profiled with immunoSEQ multiplex PCR; TCRdb holds only in-frame clones, not every one. That table supplies the V and J calls and clone size; D and trimming were determined from the DNA. The sample records hundreds of thousands of clones, about 83% being singletons. This CDR3 spans 12 amino acids. Trimming shortened V by 2 bases and J by 8 bases, and 12 bases separated the two germline ends. CDR1 GTSNPN and CDR2 SVGIG come from the germline V gene (reference sequence). The chain links TRBV30 to TRBJ1-2; D might be TRBD1 (5 bases). The TCR comes from a woman between 40 and 55 years old with active or convalescent COVID-19. The sequencing input was peripheral blood. The CDR3 sequence is CAWSKGIDGYTF. The CDR3 DNA follows: TGTGCCTGGAGTAAGGGGATCGACGGCTACACCTTC.